This T cell receptor beta chain was obtained from a study of shared clonotypes between healthy human individuals. Points from the study as a whole: Sequencing depth was predicted to influence how clonotypes are shared among donors. The study found lower generation probabilities in non-shared clonotypes than in those shared by all four donors. Naive subsets tended to show greater estimated richness than memory subsets.

Clones were sequenced by immunoSEQ multiplex PCR, and TCRdb holds only the in-frame ones, with some missing. Among about 680,000 clones listed, about 74% were seen once. Those who donated, Caucasian adults without exception, all lived in Nashville, Tennessee. The V end was cut by 4 bases, the J end by 10 bases, with 11 bases between. The CDR3 has 12 residues. The germline V gene has CDR1 SNHLY and CDR2 FYNNEI. Remarks on this clone: Its matching antigen is unknown.

The chain is built from TRBV2 and TRBJ2-1; D call uncertain. What was sequenced was memory CD4+ T cells sorted from blood. The sample's subset: CD45RA-negative fraction. This TCR was recovered from a woman under 40 in good health. The CDR3 spells CASSGRPDEQFF. DNA for the CDR3: TGTGCCAGCAGTGGTCGTCCGGACGAGCAGTTCTTC.